The T cell receptor beta chain described here comes from a study of cytomegalovirus exposure and HLA in healthy donors. The PCR was carried out with 60 Vbeta primers and 13 Jbeta primers. Here immunoSEQ multiplex PCR was the method, and the copy in TCRdb shows in-frame clones only, minus some. Recorded here are approximately 30,000 clones; the top ten clones represent more than 3.5%. This receptor was obtained from a woman between 40 and 50 years old in good health and CMV-seropositive. Sequenced material: PBMCs.

CDR3 sequence: CASSGPSGRAYNEQFF. The CDR3, as DNA: TGCGCCAGCAGCGGCCCCAGCGGGAGGGCCTACAATGAGCAGTTCTTC. The rearrangement joins TRBV5-1 to TRBJ2-1; 10 bases agree with TRBD2. The germline V gene has CDR1 SGHRS and CDR2 YFSETQ. The CDR3 totals 16 residues. With V trimmed by 4 bases and J by 2 bases, 6 bases remained unmatched.